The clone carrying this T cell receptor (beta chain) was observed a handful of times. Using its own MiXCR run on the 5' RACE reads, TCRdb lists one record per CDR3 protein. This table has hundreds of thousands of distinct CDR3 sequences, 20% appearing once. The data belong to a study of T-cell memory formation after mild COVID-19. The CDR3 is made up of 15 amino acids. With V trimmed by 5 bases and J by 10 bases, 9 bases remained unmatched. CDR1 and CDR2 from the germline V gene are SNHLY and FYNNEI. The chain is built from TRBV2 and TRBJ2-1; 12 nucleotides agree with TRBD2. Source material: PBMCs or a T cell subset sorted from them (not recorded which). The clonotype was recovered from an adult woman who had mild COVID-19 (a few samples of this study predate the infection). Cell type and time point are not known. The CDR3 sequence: CASSSSGGVRAEQFF. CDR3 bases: TGTGCCAGCAGTTCTAGCGGGGGGGTTAGGGCGGAGCAGTTCTTC.